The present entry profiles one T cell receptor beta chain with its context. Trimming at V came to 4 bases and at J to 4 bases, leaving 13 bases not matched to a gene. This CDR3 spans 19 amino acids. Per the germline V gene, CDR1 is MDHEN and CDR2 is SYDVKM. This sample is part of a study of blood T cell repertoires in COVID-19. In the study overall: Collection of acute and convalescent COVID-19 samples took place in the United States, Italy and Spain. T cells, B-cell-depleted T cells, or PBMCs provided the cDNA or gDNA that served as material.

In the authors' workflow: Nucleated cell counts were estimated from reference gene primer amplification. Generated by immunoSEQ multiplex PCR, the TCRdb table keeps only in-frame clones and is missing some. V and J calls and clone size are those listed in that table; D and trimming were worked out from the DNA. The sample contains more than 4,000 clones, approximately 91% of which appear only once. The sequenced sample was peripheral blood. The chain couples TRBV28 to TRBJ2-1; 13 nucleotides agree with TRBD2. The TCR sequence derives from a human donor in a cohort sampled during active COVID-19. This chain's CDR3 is CASSYPTSGRIFFYNEQFF. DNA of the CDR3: TGTGCCAGCAGTTACCCGACTAGCGGGAGGATATTTTTTTACAATGAGCAGTTCTTC.